The T cell receptor beta chain under discussion was sequenced for a study of OX40 agonist ivuxolimab in advanced cancers. Background on the whole study: Ivuxolimab was a fully human IgG2 agonistic monoclonal antibody targeting the costimulatory receptor OX40 (CD134). Intravenous ivuxolimab was administered to patients every 2 weeks at six dose levels: 0.01, 0.1, 0.3, 1.5, 3 and 10 mg/kg. Of the roughly 51 dose-escalation patients, hepatocellular carcinoma was present in approximately 20, melanoma in around 15, renal cell carcinoma in 9 and head and neck cancer in 9. The dose-escalation cohort was about 86% male with a mean age of about 65 years, ranging from 23 to 79. Patients were allowed to have had prior anti-PD-1, anti-PD-L1 or anti-CTLA-4 therapy, and about 40% of the dose-escalation patients had been treated with checkpoint inhibitors. Partial responses occurred in three dose-escalation patients: two with cutaneous melanoma and one with hepatocellular carcinoma. Peripheral TCRbeta sequencing was intended to test whether TCR sequence diversity was altered and clonal T-cell expansion was caused by ivuxolimab. The paper describes the monotherapy dose-escalation part (N = 52 patients) of the phase I trial of ivuxolimab.

The V and J ends are trimmed by 3 bases and 0 bases, leaving 12 bases between them. In the germline V gene (reference sequence), CDR1 corresponds to LNHDA and CDR2 to SQIVND. The CDR3 spans 15 residues, from the cysteine through the phenylalanine. Only the CDR3 DNA stays, 45 bases, in frame from base 1. To sequence the TCRbeta CDR3 region, genomic DNA was isolated from the sorted cells. The immunoSEQ Assay was used to sequence the TCRbeta CDR3 regions. In TCRdb, the immuneACCESS table is reduced to in-frame sequences with V and J assigned. These tables do not hold every clone; where another copy was compared, an unresolved V gene accounts for under half, and the others remain unexplained. The sample table holds about 20,000 clones, of which around nine tenths were seen once. The ten largest clones add up to more than 55% of the sample. As regards this clone: What antigen it recognizes has not been identified. No much larger clone is present one base from it, and per-base qualities are unavailable.

The trial excluded patients who had a history of autoimmune disease or who were on systemic immunosuppression. Peripheral blood for TCR sequencing was drawn from every dose cohort at baseline, at cycle 4 day 1 and at cycle 7 day 1. Samples were obtained from an open-label, multicenter, first-in-human phase I dose-escalation trial of ivuxolimab. Adults with locally advanced or metastatic melanoma, renal cell, hepatocellular, or head and neck squamous cell carcinoma were enrolled in the trial. Before TCR sequencing, CD4+ and CD8+ T cells were separately sorted from peripheral blood. General findings and caveats noted by the study authors: Clonal expansion of both CD4+ and CD8+ blood T cells was observed from baseline to week 6 at doses 0.1 to 3.0 mg/kg. In the 0.1-3.0 mg/kg groups, partial responders were among the patients with the lowest normalized peripheral clonal expansion, particularly in CD8+ T cells. After ivuxolimab, CD8+ T cells had more expanded clones than CD4+ T cells on average. Antigen specificity was not determined for the clonally expanded peripheral T cells. Low levels of normalized T-cell clonal expansion were also shown by some nonresponding patients.

The receptor was isolated from an adult with an advanced solid tumor such as melanoma, head and neck, liver or kidney cancer. In this chain, TRBV19 is recombined with TRBJ2-7, with a weak D call of TRBD1 (5 bases match). The sample consisted of CD4+ or CD8+ T cells sorted from blood, taken in a trial of the OX40 agonist ivuxolimab. CDR3 loop: CASSMAARDSYEQYF. The base sequence is TGTGCCAGTAGTATGGCAGCCAGGGACTCCTACGAGCAGTACTTC.